The sequence of this TCR beta chain was determined in a study of patients and donors after allogeneic stem cell transplantation. MiXCR was run by TCRdb on the RT-PCR reads, yielding one entry per CDR3 protein. The top ten clones hold 27% of a sample with about 100,000 distinct CDR3 sequences, roughly 35% of them seen once. Trimming took 6 bases from V and 1 from J, leaving 14 bases between them. The germline V gene has CDR1 MNHEY and CDR2 SVGAGI. This CDR3 contains 15 residues. This sequence was found in a human donor who was either an allogeneic HSCT recipient or a stem cell or donor lymphocyte infusion donor (not recorded which). It is not recorded whose cells these are; they may come from a transplant donor. The chain joins TRBV6-5 to TRBJ2-3; D is perhaps TRBD1 or TRBD2 (6 bases each). The sample consisted of blood, either unsorted or a sorted T cell fraction (not recorded which). CDR3 DNA sequence: TGTGCCAGCAGACCGGGGGCTAGCGGCACAGATACGCAGTATTTT. Translating gives CASRPGASGTDTQYF.